This TCR beta chain was sequenced during a study of blood T cells in healthy people across ages. As to this clonotype: Its antigen is currently unknown.

The CDR3 spans 14 residues. V shed 0 bases and J shed 6 bases, with 10 bases lying between them. From germline, CDR1 is MNHNS and CDR2 SASEGT. Study observations and caveats: With age, beta diversity per million T cells declined roughly linearly, significantly by 40.

A J-beta primer mix and a sample-barcoded 5' primer were used in a second PCR of about 6 to 12 cycles. One entry per CDR3 protein results from TCRdb running MiXCR on the 5' RACE reads. Of 1.5 million to 2 million distinct CDR3 sequences in the sample, about 31% were seen once. The specimen was blood. The J gene is TRBJ2-3, the V gene TRBV6-1; D gene ambiguous. This sequence originates from a woman in her twenties or thirties in good health. In DNA form, the CDR3 reads TGTGCCAGCAGTGAAGCCCTCCTGAGGGATACGCAGTATTTT. This translates into CASSEALLRDTQYF.